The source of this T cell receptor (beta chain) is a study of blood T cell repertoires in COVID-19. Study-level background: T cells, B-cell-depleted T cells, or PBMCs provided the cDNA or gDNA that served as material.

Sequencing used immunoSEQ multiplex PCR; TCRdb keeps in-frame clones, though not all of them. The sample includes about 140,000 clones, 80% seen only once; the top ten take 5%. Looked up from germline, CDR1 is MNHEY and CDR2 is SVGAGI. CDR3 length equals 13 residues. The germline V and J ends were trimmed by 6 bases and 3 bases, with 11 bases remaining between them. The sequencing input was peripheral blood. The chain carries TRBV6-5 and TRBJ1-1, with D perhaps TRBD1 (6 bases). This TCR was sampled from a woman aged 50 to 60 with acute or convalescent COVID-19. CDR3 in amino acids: CASSYTGYTEAFF. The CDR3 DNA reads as TGTGCCAGCAGCTATACAGGGTACACTGAAGCTTTCTTT.